The following is a TCR beta chain sequence with its context. Antigen specificity is unknown. The study ran its PCR with 60 Vbeta and 13 Jbeta primers. Sequencing was performed with immunoSEQ multiplex PCR; in TCRdb, only in-frame clones are kept and a portion is missing. Its listing shows 77,000 or so clones. Donors counted as nominally healthy when sampled, yet unrecorded immune exposures were likely. Germline CDR1 is SGHAT and CDR2 is FQNNGV. Trimming removed 5 bases from V and 3 bases from J; junction bases left unmatched: 3. This CDR3 spans 13 amino acids. These data are taken from a study of cytomegalovirus exposure and HLA in healthy donors. General study findings and limits: A later analysis found TCR association rates differed by HLA locus, highest for DRB1 and lowest for HLA-C.

The sequence came from a man aged 30 to 39 in good health and CMV-seronegative. This chain joins TRBV11-2 and TRBJ1-2; TRBD1 matches 7 bases. The sequenced sample was PBMCs. CDR3 coding DNA: TGTGCCAGCAGCCCCCAGGGGGACTATGGCTACACCTTC. It yields the protein CASSPQGDYGYTF.